The rows below give T cell receptor beta chains drawn from one sample of a study of Tregs in tolerant kidney transplant recipients. TCRdb's table, derived via immunoSEQ multiplex PCR, lists solely in-frame clones and lacks some. The data hold approximately 60,000 clones, with 87% observed a single time. Sequenced material: CD4+ T cells from blood (PBMCs), taken 6 months after the transplant. All receptors come from a human patient who received a combined kidney and bone marrow transplant. Some T cells here may be from the graft donor. Each CDR3 is given with its conserved first and last residue. A D gene is named only where the DNA matches it firmly. Only some rows state a clone size, as once, few, many or a class for expanded clones.

V gene	D gene	clone size	J gene	CDR3 protein	CDR3 DNA
TRBV5-8	NA	NA	TRBJ2-2	CASSLFQGRTGELFF	TGTGCCAGCAGCTTGTTTCAGGGGCGAACCGGGGAGCTGTTTTTT
TRBV6-5	TRBD1	NA	TRBJ1-2	CASQGTGDGYTF	TGTGCCAGCCAGGGGACAGGGGATGGCTACACCTTC
TRBV7-3	TRBD2	NA	TRBJ2-1	CASSLSSGAVLNEQFF	TGTGCCAGCAGCTTAAGTAGCGGGGCTGTTTTAAATGAGCAGTTCTTC
TRBV7-3	NA	NA	TRBJ2-7	CASSLNTESYEQYF	TGTGCCAGCAGCTTGAATACAGAGAGCTACGAGCAGTACTTC
TRBV29-1	NA	once	TRBJ1-1	CSVSGSVEAFF	TGCAGCGTTTCGGGGTCTGTTGAAGCTTTCTTT
TRBV7-2	NA	NA	TRBJ2-7	CASSLESGIGEQYF	TGTGCCAGCAGCTTAGAATCAGGGATAGGAGAGCAGTACTTC
TRBV11-3	NA	once	TRBJ2-2	CASSRGLVRGTGELFF	TGTGCCAGCAGCCGCGGACTTGTCCGGGGCACCGGGGAGCTGTTTTTT
TRBV29-1	NA	once	TRBJ2-1	CSVEEALYNEQFF	TGCAGCGTTGAAGAGGCCTTATACAATGAGCAGTTCTTC
TRBV7-9	NA	NA	TRBJ1-3	CASSPGRRSGNTIYF	TGTGCCAGCAGCCCAGGGCGCCGCTCTGGAAACACCATATATTTT
TRBV10-3	TRBD1	few	TRBJ1-1	CAISERGLNTEAFF	TGTGCCATCAGTGAGAGGGGGCTGAACACTGAAGCTTTCTTT
TRBV6-1	NA	NA	TRBJ1-5	CASSLESSNQPQHF	TGTGCCAGCAGCCTCGAGTCCAGCAATCAGCCCCAGCATTTT
TRBV6-5	NA	once	TRBJ2-5	CASSFDTYQETQYF	TGTGCCAGCAGTTTCGACACGTACCAAGAGACCCAGTACTTC
TRBV15	NA	NA	TRBJ1-3	CATRQGFGNTIYF	TGTGCCACCAGACAGGGATTTGGAAACACCATATATTTT
TRBV4-3	TRBD1	NA	TRBJ1-1	CASSQSDLRTGGWTEAFF	TGCGCCAGCAGCCAATCTGACCTAAGGACAGGGGGCTGGACTGAAGCTTTCTTT